This T cell receptor beta chain originates from a study of blood T cells in healthy people across ages. V lost 4 bases and J lost 0; bases outside the gene matches: 4. This CDR3 spans 16 amino acids. Germline CDR1 and CDR2: KGHSH and LQKENI. Details on this clonotype: What it binds is not known.

Alongside a J-beta primer mix, a sample-barcoded 5' primer served in a second PCR lasting roughly 7 to 12 cycles. Every single cDNA molecule received a tag from a template-switch adaptor with 12 random nucleotides. One entry per CDR3 protein, called by TCRdb with MiXCR from the 5' RACE reads. The table shows 500,000 to 650,000 distinct CDR3 sequences, with roughly a quarter occurring only once. Findings and limits, study-wide: With unsorted PBMCs, a conclusive comparison of naive versus antigen-experienced cells was not possible.

The same data also contributed to another study, on T cells of mothers and their children. That report notes: Nine systemically healthy Caucasian donors: three mothers, six children. The study obtained over 9 million TCR beta CDR3 reads per mother and 2.5 million to 3 million per child.

The receptor comes from a boy aged 2-9 years in good health. The specimen was blood. This chain uses TRBV18 with TRBJ1-3, with 9 bases matching TRBD1. CDR3 region: CASSLGTGSSGNTIYF. In DNA form, the CDR3 reads TGTGCCAGCTCACTGGGGACAGGGAGCTCTGGAAACACCATATATTTT.